This T cell receptor beta chain was sequenced in a study of T cells in Graves' hyperthyroidism and ophthalmopathy. Researchers took RNA transcripts and amplified the TCR beta CDR3 regions from them. Researchers ran a first-round RT-PCR on the TCR CDR3 using the HTBI primer set. Via MiXCR, TCRdb re-called the multiplex PCR reads, giving one row per CDR3 protein. Of roughly 500,000 distinct CDR3 sequences in the sample, about half were seen once. Lactation, pregnancy, other autoimmune disease or uncontrolled infection led to exclusion of patients. The CDR3 extends over 15 amino acids. V lost 3 bases and J lost 7, with 13 bases in between. Germline V gene sequence: CDR1 MNHEY, CDR2 SMNVEV (reference sequence). This clonotype has a handful of counts.

This TCR derives from an adult woman with Graves' disease, either hyperthyroidism or ophthalmopathy (not recorded which). The sequencing sample was made of peripheral blood or thyroid tissue (not recorded which). The chain has TRBV27 and TRBJ1-6, with D possibly TRBD1 on 5 matching bases. The CDR3 DNA reads as TGTGCCAGCAGTTTCAGGGTTTTAGTCAATTCACCCCTCCACTTT. It translates to CASSFRVLVNSPLHF.